This TCR beta chain comes out of a study of OX40 agonist ivuxolimab in advanced cancers. CDR3 length: 14 amino acids. The germline V gene has CDR1 MNHNS and CDR2 SASEGT. Deletions cut 2 bases from V and 1 base from J, with 6 bases between. A remark on this clone: What it binds is unknown. The same CDR3 also results from other DNA sequences found in this sample.

Findings of the study overall: Normalized expansion of T-cell clones was also low for some nonresponders.

Only in-frame clones appear in the TCRdb table, and some are missing; sequencing was by immunoSEQ multiplex PCR. The table shows 90,000 or so clones, with under 95% occurring only once. This receptor was identified in an adult with an advanced solid tumor such as melanoma, head and neck, liver or kidney cancer. Material: CD4+ or CD8+ T cells sorted from blood, obtained in a trial of the OX40 agonist ivuxolimab. This sequence joins TRBV6-1 and TRBJ1-3; D uncertain. As DNA, the CDR3 is TGTGCCAGCAGTGAAAGTGGATCTGGAAACACCATATATTTT. It encodes CASSESGSGNTIYF.